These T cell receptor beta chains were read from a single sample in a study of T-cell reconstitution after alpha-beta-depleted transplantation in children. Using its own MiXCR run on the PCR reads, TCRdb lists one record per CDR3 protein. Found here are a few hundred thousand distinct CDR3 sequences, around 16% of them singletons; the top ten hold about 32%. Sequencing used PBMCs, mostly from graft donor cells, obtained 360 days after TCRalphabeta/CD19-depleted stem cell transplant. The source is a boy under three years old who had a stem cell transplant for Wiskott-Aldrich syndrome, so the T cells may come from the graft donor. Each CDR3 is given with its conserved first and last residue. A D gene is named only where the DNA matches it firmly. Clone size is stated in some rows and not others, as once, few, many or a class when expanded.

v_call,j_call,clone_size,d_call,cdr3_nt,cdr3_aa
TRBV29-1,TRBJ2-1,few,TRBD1,TGCAGCGTTGTCTCCGGGACAGTCTACAATGAGCAGTTCTTC,CSVVSGTVYNEQFF
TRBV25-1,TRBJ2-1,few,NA,TGTGCCAGCAGTGGACAGGCCAACAATGAGCAGTTCTTC,CASSGQANNEQFF
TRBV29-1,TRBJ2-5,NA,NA,TGCAGCGCGATAGGACGGGAAGAGACCCAGTACTTC,CSAIGREETQYF
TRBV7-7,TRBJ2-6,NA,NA,TGTGCCAGCAGCTTAGGTGCGAAGGGGGCCAACGTCCTGACTTTC,CASSLGAKGANVLTF
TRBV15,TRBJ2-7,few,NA,TGTGCCACCAGCAGAGATCCCCAGGGGAGGTACGAGCAGTACTTC,CATSRDPQGRYEQYF
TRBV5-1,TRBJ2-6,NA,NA,TGCGCCAGCGGCCTAGCAAGCTCTGGGGCCAACGTCCTGACTTTC,CASGLASSGANVLTF
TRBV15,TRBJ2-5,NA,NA,TGTGCCACCAGCAGCTTAGCGGTTCAAGAGACCCAGTACTTC,CATSSLAVQETQYF
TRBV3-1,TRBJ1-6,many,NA,TGTGCCAGCAGCGCCGATGGACCCCTCCACTTT,CASSADGPLHF
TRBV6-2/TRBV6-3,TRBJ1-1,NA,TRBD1,TGTGCCAGCAGTTACCCAAGGGACAGAGGCACTGAAGCTTTCTTT,CASSYPRDRGTEAFF
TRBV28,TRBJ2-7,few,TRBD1,TGTGCCAGCATGTCCCCGGGACAGATCTACGAGCAGTACTTC,CASMSPGQIYEQYF
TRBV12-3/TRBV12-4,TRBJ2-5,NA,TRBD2,TGTGCCAGCAGTTTTTCGGGGGGAGGGCAAGAGACCCAGTACTTC,CASSFSGGGQETQYF
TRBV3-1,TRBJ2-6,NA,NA,TGTGCCAGCAGCCAAGAGGCCTCCAGGGGCTCTGGGGCCAACGTCCTGACTTTC,CASSQEASRGSGANVLTF
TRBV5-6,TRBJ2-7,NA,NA,TGTGCCAGCAGCTTGAGTCCCGGGGGCGCGTACGAGCAGTACTTC,CASSLSPGGAYEQYF
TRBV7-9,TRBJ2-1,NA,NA,TGTGCCAGCAGCTTGGGATTTTCCCCCTCCTACAATGAGCAGTTCTTC,CASSLGFSPSYNEQFF
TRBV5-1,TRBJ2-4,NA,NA,TGCGCCAGCAGCTTGTTCGCGTCGGCAGCCAAAAACATTCAGTACTTC,CASSLFASAAKNIQYF
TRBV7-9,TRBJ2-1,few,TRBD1,TGTGCCAGCAGCTACAGTCCCGGGACAGGGGCGTCCTACAATGAGCAGTTCTTC,CASSYSPGTGASYNEQFF
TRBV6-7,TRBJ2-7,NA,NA,TGTGCCAGCAGTTACCCCCGGAGAGGGTACGAGCAGTACTTC,CASSYPRRGYEQYF
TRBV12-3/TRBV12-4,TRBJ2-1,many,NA,TGTGCCAGCAGTGTTTGGAACCTCGGGAATGAGCAGTTCTTC,CASSVWNLGNEQFF
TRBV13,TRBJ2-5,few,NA,TGTGCCAGCAGCCAACTACGAGGAGAGACCCAGTACTTC,CASSQLRGETQYF
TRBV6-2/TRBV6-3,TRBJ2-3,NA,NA,TGTGCCAGCAGTTTAGAGGTGGATACGCAGTATTTT,CASSLEVDTQYF
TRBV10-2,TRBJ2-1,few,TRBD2,TGCGCCAGCAGTGAGTCGACTAGCGGGACCCTTTACAATGAGCAGTTCTTC,CASSESTSGTLYNEQFF
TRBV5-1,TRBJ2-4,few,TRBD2,TGCGCCAGCCAGCGGGGACCGCCGGCCCTAGCCAAAAACATTCAGTACTTC,CASQRGPPALAKNIQYF
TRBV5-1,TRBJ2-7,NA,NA,TGCGCCAGCAGCCCGGCCGGATTAGCAGCCTACGAGCAGTACTTC,CASSPAGLAAYEQYF